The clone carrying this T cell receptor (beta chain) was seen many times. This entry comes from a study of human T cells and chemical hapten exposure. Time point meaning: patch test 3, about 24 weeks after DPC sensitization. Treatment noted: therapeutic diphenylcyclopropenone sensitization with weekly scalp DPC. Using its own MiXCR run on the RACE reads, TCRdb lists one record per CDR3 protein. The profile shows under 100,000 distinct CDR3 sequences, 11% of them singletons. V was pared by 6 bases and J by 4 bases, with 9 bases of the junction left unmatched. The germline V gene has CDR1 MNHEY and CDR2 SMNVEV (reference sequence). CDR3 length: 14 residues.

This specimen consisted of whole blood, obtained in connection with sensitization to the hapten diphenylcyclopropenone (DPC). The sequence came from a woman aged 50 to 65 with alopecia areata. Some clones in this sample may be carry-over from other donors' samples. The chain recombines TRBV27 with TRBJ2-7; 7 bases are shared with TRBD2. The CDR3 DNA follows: TGTGCCAGCAGCCCCATGTTCGGGGGGTACGAGCAGTACTTC. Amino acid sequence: CASSPMFGGYEQYF.